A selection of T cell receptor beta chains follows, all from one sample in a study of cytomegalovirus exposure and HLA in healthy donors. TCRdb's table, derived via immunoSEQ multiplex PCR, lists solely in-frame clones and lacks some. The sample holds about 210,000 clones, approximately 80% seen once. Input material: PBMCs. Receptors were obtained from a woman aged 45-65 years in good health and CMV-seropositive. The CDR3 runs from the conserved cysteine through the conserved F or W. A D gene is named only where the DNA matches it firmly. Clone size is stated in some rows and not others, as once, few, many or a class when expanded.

DNA: TGTGCCAGCAGTTACGCCCCGGGACAGGGTCAGCCCCAGCATTTT
CDR3: CASSYAPGQGQPQHF
J: TRBJ1-5
D: TRBD1
size: .
V: TRBV6-6

DNA: TGTGCCAGCAGTTACATGGGAAGGGGTACAGATACGCAGTATTTT
CDR3: CASSYMGRGTDTQYF
J: TRBJ2-3
D: .
size: .
V: TRBV6-6

DNA: TGTGCCAGCAGCCTAACAGGCAGGGGATTCTATGGCTACACCTTC
CDR3: CASSLTGRGFYGYTF
J: TRBJ1-2
D: .
size: .
V: TRBV7-9

DNA: TGTGCCAGCAGTTACTCGCGACGGAGGAACACTGAAGCTTTCTTT
CDR3: CASSYSRRRNTEAFF
J: TRBJ1-1
D: .
size: few
V: TRBV6-5

DNA: TGTGCCAGCAGCGCCAGGACAGTGAACACTGAAGCTTTCTTT
CDR3: CASSARTVNTEAFF
J: TRBJ1-1
D: .
size: .
V: TRBV5-4

DNA: TGTGCCAGCTCACTCCTAGCGGGGGGGCGAACAGATACGCAGTATTTT
CDR3: CASSLLAGGRTDTQYF
J: TRBJ2-3
D: TRBD2
size: .
V: TRBV18

DNA: TGCGCCAGCAACAACCGGGGGGGCCTCAATGAGCAGTTCTTC
CDR3: CASNNRGGLNEQFF
J: TRBJ2-1
D: TRBD2
size: .
V: TRBV10-2

DNA: TGTGCCAGCACCCCGGGACAAAACACCGGGGAGCTGTTTTTT
CDR3: CASTPGQNTGELFF
J: TRBJ2-2
D: .
size: .
V: TRBV5-4

DNA: TGTGCCAGCCGGGGGGACAGGGTTGCGTACGAGCAGTACTTC
CDR3: CASRGDRVAYEQYF
J: TRBJ2-7
D: TRBD1
size: .
V: TRBV6-5

DNA: TGTGCCTGGTCGGGACAGGTGGGCTTGGAAGCTTTCTTT
CDR3: CAWSGQVGLEAFF
J: TRBJ1-1
D: TRBD1
size: few
V: TRBV30

DNA: TGCGCCAGCAGCTTGGCCACCGGGACAGGGGGCAATGAGCAGTTCTTC
CDR3: CASSLATGTGGNEQFF
J: TRBJ2-1
D: TRBD1
size: .
V: TRBV5-1

DNA: TGTGCCAGCAGCCCTAGCCAGCGCTTGCGGTTCTTC
CDR3: CASSPSQRLRFF
J: TRBJ2-1
D: .
size: .
V: TRBV28

DNA: TGTGCCAGCAGCTCTGACAGAAGCAATCAGCCCCAGCATTTT
CDR3: CASSSDRSNQPQHF
J: TRBJ1-5
D: .
size: .
V: TRBV7-9

DNA: TGTGCCAGTAGTGCAACAGGGAACTATGGCTACACCTTC
CDR3: CASSATGNYGYTF
J: TRBJ1-2
D: .
size: .
V: TRBV19

DNA: TGTGCCAGCAGCGAGAACAGGGGTATACACAATGAGCAGTTCTTC
CDR3: CASSENRGIHNEQFF
J: TRBJ2-1
D: TRBD1
size: .
V: TRBV11-2

DNA: TGTGCCAGCAGCTTGGGCCACACGAACACCGGGGAGCTGTTTTTT
CDR3: CASSLGHTNTGELFF
J: TRBJ2-2
D: .
size: few
V: TRBV5-6

DNA: TGCAGCGTACGGAGACAGGGTACAGCGCAGTATTTT
CDR3: CSVRRQGTAQYF
J: TRBJ2-3
D: TRBD1
size: .
V: TRBV29-1

DNA: TGTGCCAGCAGCCTGGGACAGCCTAGGTCAGGCTATGGCTACACCTTC
CDR3: CASSLGQPRSGYGYTF
J: TRBJ1-2
D: TRBD1
size: .
V: TRBV7-2

DNA: TGCGCCAGCAGGGCAGACTACTACGAGCAGTACTTC
CDR3: CASRADYYEQYF
J: TRBJ2-7
D: .
size: .
V: TRBV5-1

DNA: TGCAGCTGCGGACAGCACAATGAGCAGTTCTTC
CDR3: CSCGQHNEQFF
J: TRBJ2-1
D: .
size: .
V: TRBV29-1

DNA: TGCGCCAGCAGTGTGACTAGCGGGGGACCGGGGACCCAGTACTTC
CDR3: CASSVTSGGPGTQYF
J: TRBJ2-5
D: TRBD2
size: .
V: TRBV10-2

DNA: TGTGCCAGCAGCGAACAGGGCTTTTTATCACCCCTCCACTTT
CDR3: CASSEQGFLSPLHF
J: TRBJ1-6
D: .
size: .
V: TRBV5-6

DNA: TGTGCCAGCTCACCCTCGGGACTAGCACCTACGGAGACCCAGTACTTC
CDR3: CASSPSGLAPTETQYF
J: TRBJ2-5
D: TRBD2
size: .
V: TRBV18

DNA: TGTGCTAGTGGTTTGACGGGTGGGTACACTGAAGCTTTCTTT
CDR3: CASGLTGGYTEAFF
J: TRBJ1-1
D: .
size: .
V: TRBV12-5

DNA: TGTGCCAGCAGCCCTTTAGCGGGGGGCACAGATACGCAGTATTTT
CDR3: CASSPLAGGTDTQYF
J: TRBJ2-3
D: TRBD2
size: .
V: TRBV11-2

DNA: TGTGCCAGCAGTCCCGAGGGTCCACTACAGACCCAGTACTTC
CDR3: CASSPEGPLQTQYF
J: TRBJ2-5
D: .
size: .
V: TRBV6-5

DNA: TGCGCCAGCAGCCAAGGACTAGCGGAGAACACCGGGGAGCTGTTTTTT
CDR3: CASSQGLAENTGELFF
J: TRBJ2-2
D: TRBD2
size: .
V: TRBV4-1

DNA: TGTGCCAGCAGCTCCCCGACTAGCGGGGGGCCGTCCTACAATGAGCAGTTCTTC
CDR3: CASSSPTSGGPSYNEQFF
J: TRBJ2-1
D: TRBD2
size: .
V: TRBV5-4

DNA: TGTGCCAGTAGTATCCGCTACTCTGGAAACACCATATATTTT
CDR3: CASSIRYSGNTIYF
J: TRBJ1-3
D: .
size: .
V: TRBV19

DNA: TGTGCCAGTAGTGATAGCGTGGTTGAGGGCACTGAAGCTTTCTTT
CDR3: CASSDSVVEGTEAFF
J: TRBJ1-1
D: .
size: once
V: TRBV19

DNA: TGTGCTAGTGGCCAGGGACTAGCGGGGGGGCCAGATACGCAGTATTTT
CDR3: CASGQGLAGGPDTQYF
J: TRBJ2-3
D: TRBD2
size: once
V: TRBV12-5

DNA: TGCGCCAGCAGTGAACAGGGCAACGAGCAGTACTTC
CDR3: CASSEQGNEQYF
J: TRBJ2-7
D: .
size: .
V: TRBV10-2

DNA: TGTGCCATCAGTGTAGGTGTACAGGGGAAGACCCAGTACTTC
CDR3: CAISVGVQGKTQYF
J: TRBJ2-5
D: TRBD1
size: once
V: TRBV10-3

DNA: TGCGCCAGCAGTGAGTCCTGGACAGCAACCTACGAGCAGTACTTC
CDR3: CASSESWTATYEQYF
J: TRBJ2-7
D: .
size: few
V: TRBV10-2

DNA: TGTGCCAGCAGCTTAGGGGGGCCAGGGTGGTACGAGCAGTACTTC
CDR3: CASSLGGPGWYEQYF
J: TRBJ2-7
D: .
size: few
V: TRBV7-8

DNA: TGTGCCAGCTCGCCTTTCCGAACAGGGAACTCCTACGAGCAGTACTTC
CDR3: CASSPFRTGNSYEQYF
J: TRBJ2-7
D: .
size: .
V: TRBV18

DNA: TGTGCCAGCAGCGCACAGGGCGCTGAAGCTTTCTTT
CDR3: CASSAQGAEAFF
J: TRBJ1-1
D: .
size: .
V: TRBV7-2

DNA: TGTGCCAGCAGCTTACAACCAGGGATGCTCGATGGCTACACCTTC
CDR3: CASSLQPGMLDGYTF
J: TRBJ1-2
D: .
size: .
V: TRBV7-8

DNA: TGTGCCAGCAAGGATGGAGGACGGAAAACCGGGGGCTACACCTTC
CDR3: CASKDGGRKTGGYTF
J: TRBJ1-2
D: .
size: .
V: TRBV6-5

DNA: TGTGCCAGCAGACCCCAGGGATCTAACTATGGCTACACCTTC
CDR3: CASRPQGSNYGYTF
J: TRBJ1-2
D: .
size: .
V: TRBV2

DNA: TGTGCCAGCAGCCCCTGGACAGGGGGGATGAACACTGAAGCTTTCTTT
CDR3: CASSPWTGGMNTEAFF
J: TRBJ1-1
D: TRBD1
size: .
V: TRBV7-6

DNA: TGTGCCAGCAGTGAATTCGACAGGGAGACTGAAGCTTTCTTT
CDR3: CASSEFDRETEAFF
J: TRBJ1-1
D: TRBD1
size: .
V: TRBV25-1